Reported below is one TCR beta chain. What it binds is unknown. The entry originates in a study of OX40 agonist ivuxolimab in advanced cancers. Overall study results and limits: The antigens recognized by the expanded peripheral T cells, that is their antigen specificity, were not determined.

V was shortened by 6 bases and J by 1 base, with 15 bases between the two germline ends. Germline V CDR1 and CDR2: LNHDA, SQIVND (reference sequence). The CDR3 runs 15 residues. Generated by immunoSEQ multiplex PCR, the TCRdb table keeps only in-frame clones and is missing some. The profile shows approximately 37,000 clones, over 85% of them singletons. Sequencing was performed on CD4+ or CD8+ T cells sorted from blood, taken in a trial of the OX40 agonist ivuxolimab. This TCR came from an adult with an advanced solid tumor such as melanoma, head and neck, liver or kidney cancer. This chain links TRBV19 with TRBJ1-1; D is possibly TRBD1 (5 bases). CDR3 DNA: TGTGCCAGTAGCTGGGGGGGGTTATGGAACACTGAAGCTTTCTTT. Translation gives CASSWGGLWNTEAFF. The full variable domain, its missing parts supplied by reference TRBV19 and TRBJ1-1, is DGGITQSPKYLFRKEGQNVTLSCEQNLNHDAMYWYRQDPGQGLRLIYYSQIVNDFQKGDIAEGYSVSREKKESFPLTVTSAQKNPTAFYLCASSWGGLWNTEAFFGQGTRLTVV.